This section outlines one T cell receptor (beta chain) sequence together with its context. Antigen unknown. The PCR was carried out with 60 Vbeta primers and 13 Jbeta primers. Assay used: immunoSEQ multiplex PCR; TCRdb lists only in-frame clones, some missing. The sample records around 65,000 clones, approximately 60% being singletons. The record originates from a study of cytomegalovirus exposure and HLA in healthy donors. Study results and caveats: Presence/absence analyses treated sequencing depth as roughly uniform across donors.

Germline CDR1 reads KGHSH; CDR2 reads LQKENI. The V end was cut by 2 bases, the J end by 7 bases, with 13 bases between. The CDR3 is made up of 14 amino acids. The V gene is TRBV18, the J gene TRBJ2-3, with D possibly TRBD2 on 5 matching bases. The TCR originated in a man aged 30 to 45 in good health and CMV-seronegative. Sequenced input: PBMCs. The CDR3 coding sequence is TGTGCCAGCTCACCAATGGACTCTCCTCATACGCAGTATTTT. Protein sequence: CASSPMDSPHTQYF.